A single sample is the source of the 26 T cell receptor beta chains below, sequenced in a study of shared clonotypes between healthy human individuals. Only in-frame clones appear in the TCRdb table, and some are missing; sequencing was by immunoSEQ multiplex PCR. The data show roughly 1 million clones, 78% seen once. The sequenced material came from memory CD4+ T cells from PBMCs. Subset meaning: CD45RA-negative fraction. Source of these receptors: a man aged 18 to 29 in good health. Some clones in this sample may be carry-over from other donors' samples.

The chain combines TRBV7-3 with TRBJ1-1, with D unclear. The CDR3 has 14 amino acids. Trimming removed 0 bases from V and 2 bases from J, with 7 bases in between. Germline V gives CDR1 SGHTA, CDR2 FQGTGA. Written as DNA, the CDR3 is TGTGCCAGCAGCTTAACGAGTTCTAACACTGAAGCTTTCTTT. Translation: CASSLTSSNTEAFF. Filled out from reference TRBV7-3 and TRBJ1-1, the complete variable domain reads GAGVSQTPSNKVTEKGKYVELRCDPISGHTALYWYRQSLGQGPEFLIYFQGTGAADDSGLPNDRFFAVRPEGSVSTLKIQRTERGDSAVYLCASSLTSSNTEAFFGQGTRLTVV.

CDR3 coding DNA: TGCAGCGTTTCGGGGGGAGCCCTGACGGCGGACACTGAAGCTTTCTTT. It specifies CSVSGGALTADTEAFF. This chain joins TRBV29-1 and TRBJ1-1; tentative D call: TRBD1 (5 bases). V was shortened by 5 bases and J by 3 bases, with 22 bases between the two germline ends. Germline V gene lookup returns CDR1 SQVTM and CDR2 ANQGSEA. The CDR3 has 16 residues.

The V gene is TRBV5-1, the J gene TRBJ2-1, with D tentatively TRBD2 (6 bases). The CDR3 sequence is 14 residues long. Trimming removed 4 bases at V and 8 bases at J, with 16 bases between. Germline V gene lookup returns CDR1 SGHRS and CDR2 YFSETQ. The CDR3: CASSAATSSDEQFF. DNA for the CDR3: TGCGCCAGCAGCGCCGCTACTAGCTCTGATGAGCAGTTCTTC.

DNA of the CDR3: TGCGCCAGCAGCCATCTCAGTTGGGGCCTGCATTCGCCAGATACGCAGTATTTT. It is translated as CASSHLSWGLHSPDTQYF. The chain is built from TRBV4-1 and TRBJ2-3, with a possible D match to TRBD1 (5 bases). CDR3 length: 18 amino acids. Trimming removed 3 bases from V and 4 bases from J, with 23 bases in between. CDR1 and CDR2 (germline): MGHRA, YSYEKL.

The CDR3 DNA follows: TGTGCCAGCAGTGGGGACAGGGGGCGCGGAAACACCATATATTTT. Amino acid sequence: CASSGDRGRGNTIYF. The rearrangement links TRBV2 to TRBJ1-3; 12 bases are a match to TRBD1. CDR1 is SNHLY, CDR2 FYNNEI, per germline. Trimming cost V 4 bases and J 4 bases; bases outside gene matches: 2. The CDR3 is made up of 15 amino acids.

The genes are TRBV30 and TRBJ2-7; D perhaps matches TRBD1 (5 bases). Per the germline V gene, CDR1 is GTSNPN and CDR2 is SVGIG (reference sequence). The CDR3 covers 13 residues. V was clipped by 2 bases and J by 6 bases, with 14 bases between them. In DNA form, the CDR3 reads TGTGCCTGGAGTAAGGGGTCCCTCCTCGAGCAGTACTTC. This codes for CAWSKGSLLEQYF.

The chain uses TRBV7-7 and TRBJ2-2, with a weak D call TRBD1 (6 bases). V lost 1 base, J lost 1 base, and 13 bases lay in between. The CDR3 has 17 residues. CDR1 and CDR2 from the germline V gene are SSHAT and FNYEAQ (reference sequence). The CDR3 coding sequence is TGTGCCAGCAGCTTAGACAGGGATAGACAGAACACCGGGGAGCTGTTTTTT. Protein sequence: CASSLDRDRQNTGELFF.

The chain carries TRBV9 and TRBJ1-2; D possibly corresponds to TRBD1 (6 bases). This CDR3 has 19 amino acids. Germline V gives CDR1 SGDLS, CDR2 YYNGEE. V lost 6 bases and J lost 8, with 35 bases in between. Here the CDR3 DNA reads TGTGCCAGCACCGTCGGCGGGGAGACTAAAGGACAGCTCGGAACCGGCTACACCTTC. The encoded protein is CASTVGGETKGQLGTGYTF.

The chain has TRBV2 and TRBJ2-6, with unresolved D. The CDR3 has 16 amino acids. CDR1 and CDR2 from the germline V gene are SNHLY and FYNNEI. V was clipped by 7 bases and J by 0 bases, with 13 bases between them. The CDR3: CASIWATFSGANVLTF. The CDR3 DNA is TGTGCCAGCATTTGGGCTACGTTCTCTGGGGCCAACGTCCTGACTTTC.

Details on this clone: Other DNA sequences from this sample encode an identical CDR3 as well. The genes are TRBV28 and TRBJ1-2, with D unresolved. In germline, CDR1 is MDHEN, CDR2 SYDVKM. The CDR3 loop spans 11 amino acids. The V gene lost 6 bases and the J gene lost 0 bases, with 2 bases spanning the gap. CDR3 protein: CASRANYGYTF. In DNA form, the CDR3 reads TGTGCCAGCAGAGCTAACTATGGCTACACCTTC.

This clone was seen only a few times. The genes are TRBV2 and TRBJ1-4; 9 positions match TRBD1. Germline lookup yields CDR1 SNHLY and CDR2 FYNNEI. The junction had 7 bases not matched to a gene; V was cut back by 3 bases and J by 8 bases. The length of the CDR3 is 15 residues. CDR3 in amino acids: CASSDRGQGGEKLFF. In nucleotides, the CDR3 is TGTGCCAGCAGTGATAGGGGACAGGGTGGAGAAAAACTGTTTTTT. Combining the CDR3 with reference TRBV2 and TRBJ1-4 gives the whole variable domain EPEVTQTPSHQVTQMGQEVILRCVPISNHLYFYWYRQILGQKVEFLVSFYNNEISEKSEIFDDQFSVERPDGSNFTLKIRSTKLEDSAMYFCASSDRGQGGEKLFFGSGTQLSVL.

V is TRBV23-1 and J is TRBJ1-2, with no clear D. TRBV23-1 qualifies as an ORF whose function is uncertain. The CDR3 totals 13 residues. V lost 1 base and J 8 bases, leaving 11 bases between the germline ends. CDR3 sequence (DNA): TGCGCCAGCAGTCAATTTGAGGGTCAGGGCTACACCTTC. Its protein product is CASSQFEGQGYTF.

The rearrangement uses TRBV6-5 and TRBJ2-1; D is uncertain. The CDR3 covers 11 residues. V was shortened by 5 bases and J by 6 bases, with 5 bases between the two germline ends. CDR1 and CDR2 (germline): MNHEY, SVGAGI. The CDR3 bases are TGTGCCAGCAGTGAGGCCAATGAGCAGTTCTTC. Its protein product is CASSEANEQFF.

The chain uses TRBV11-2 and TRBJ2-5; 9 bases align to TRBD2. CDR3 length: 16 residues. From germline, CDR1 is SGHAT and CDR2 FQNNGV. J was trimmed by 9 bases and V by 4 bases; bases with no gene match: 15. Here the CDR3 DNA reads TGTGCCAGCAGCTCAACCATAGCGGGAGTGCAATGGCCCCAGTACTTC. This translates into CASSSTIAGVQWPQYF.

Remarks on this clone: This same CDR3 is encoded by further DNA sequences in the sample. The chain links TRBV5-4 to TRBJ2-7, with 7 bases matching TRBD2. Germline lookup yields CDR1 SGHNT and CDR2 YYREEE (reference sequence). The ends lost 0 bases at V and 3 bases at J; junction bases unmatched: 3. This CDR3 contains 14 residues. Here the CDR3 reads CASSLVGGSYEQYF. The CDR3 DNA is TGTGCCAGCAGCTTGGTGGGCGGGAGCTACGAGCAGTACTTC.

This chain links TRBV7-8 with TRBJ1-4; TRBD1 aligns across 8 bases. Germline V CDR1 and CDR2: SGHVS, FQNEAQ. V trimming: 2 bases; J trimming: 5 bases; junction bases outside the gene matches: 7. The CDR3 consists of 16 residues. Here the CDR3 reads CASSLSDRGQNEKLFF. CDR3 DNA sequence: TGTGCCAGCAGCTTAAGTGACAGGGGACAAAATGAAAAACTGTTTTTT.

This chain joins TRBV28 and TRBJ1-5; the D gene is possibly TRBD1 (6 bases). The CDR3 loop spans 15 amino acids. The germline V and J ends were trimmed by 7 bases and 5 bases, with 18 bases remaining between them. Germline V CDR1 and CDR2: MDHEN, SYDVKM. CDR3 residues: CASTLAGTSDQPQHF. The CDR3 coding sequence is TGTGCCAGCACCCTAGCCGGGACATCTGATCAGCCCCAGCATTTT.

In the case of this clone: The same CDR3 arises from other DNA sequences in this sample as well. V and J are TRBV5-1 and TRBJ2-1; 12 bases map to TRBD2. The CDR3 extends over 15 amino acids. V was clipped by 4 bases and J by 7 bases; unmatched bases: 6. The germline gives CDR1 SGHRS, CDR2 YFSETQ. This CDR3 reads CASSPRLAGGNEQFF. CDR3 in DNA: TGCGCCAGCAGCCCCCGGCTAGCGGGAGGGAATGAGCAGTTCTTC.

The V call is TRBV28, the J call TRBJ1-5; possibly TRBD1 for D (5 bases). The CDR3 extends over 13 amino acids. Germline V CDR1 and CDR2: MDHEN, SYDVKM. V lost 6 bases and J lost 5, with 11 bases in between. CDR3 region: CASRPGADQPQHF. Written as DNA, the CDR3 is TGTGCCAGCAGGCCCGGGGCGGATCAGCCCCAGCATTTT. Variable domain in full (rest from reference TRBV28 and TRBJ1-5): DVKVTQSSRYLVKRTGEKVFLECVQDMDHENMFWYRQDPGLGLRLIYFSYDVKMKEKGDIPEGYSVSREKKERFSLILESASTNQTSMYLCASRPGADQPQHFGDGTRLSIL.

The gene calls are TRBV5-4 and TRBJ2-1, with D possibly TRBD1 on 6 matching bases. The CDR3 length is 15 residues. CDR1 is SGHNT and CDR2 is YYREEE in the germline V gene (reference sequence). Trimming cost V 0 bases and J 4 bases, with 11 bases left between them. CDR3: CASSLVSGAYNEQFF. The CDR3 DNA sequence: TGTGCCAGCAGCTTGGTGTCAGGGGCGTACAATGAGCAGTTCTTC.

The genes are TRBV9 and TRBJ2-6, with D tentatively TRBD1 (5 bases). The V and J ends lost 2 bases and 1 base respectively, with 7 bases between them. CDR3 length: 15 residues. CDR1 SGDLS and CDR2 YYNGEE come from the germline V gene. The CDR3 coding sequence is TGTGCCAGCAGCGTCAGGGCTTCTGGGGCCAACGTCCTGACTTTC. Translation: CASSVRASGANVLTF.

The chain joins TRBV5-1 to TRBJ1-3, with D uncertain. The CDR3 loop spans 14 amino acids. The V and J ends lost 0 bases and 11 bases respectively, with 15 bases between them. Germline CDR1 reads SGHRS; CDR2 reads YFSETQ. The DNA of the CDR3 is TGCGCCAGCAGCTTGGAGGGAGCCGGAGGCTCCATATATTTT. Protein: CASSLEGAGGSIYF.

This rearrangement joins TRBV4-2 to TRBJ2-3; 9 bases agree with TRBD1. Trimming cost V 3 bases and J 3 bases; bases outside gene matches: 4. The germline CDR1 and CDR2 sequences are LGHNA and YNFKEQ. The CDR3 runs 15 residues. Written as DNA, the CDR3 is TGTGCCAGCAGCCACCGACAGGGGGTAACAGATACGCAGTATTTT. It specifies CASSHRQGVTDTQYF.

Comments on this clone: This CDR3 is also generated by other DNA sequences in the sample. V is TRBV30 and J is TRBJ1-6; the match to TRBD1 covers 7 bases. The CDR3 has 14 residues. The ends lost 0 bases at V and 6 bases at J; junction bases unmatched: 2. CDR1 is GTSNPN, CDR2 SVGIG, per germline (reference sequence). CDR3 sequence reads: CAWSVGTVNSPLHF. The CDR3 DNA sequence: TGTGCCTGGAGTGTTGGGACAGTTAATTCACCCCTCCACTTT.

The chain links TRBV7-8 to TRBJ2-3; no clear D gene. The V end lost 0 bases, the J end lost 2 bases, and 6 bases lay between the germline ends. This CDR3 is built from 14 residues. CDR1 and CDR2 from the germline V gene are SGHVS and FQNEAQ. This chain's CDR3 is CASSLASHTDTQYF. The CDR3 coding sequence is TGTGCCAGCAGCTTAGCGTCCCACACAGATACGCAGTATTTT.

V gene TRBV7-3 combines with J gene TRBJ2-7; unclear D gene. This CDR3 is 12 amino acids long. Trimming took 5 bases from V and 5 from J, leaving 10 bases between them. Germline values: CDR1 SGHTA, CDR2 FQGTGA. CDR3 nucleotide sequence: TGTGCCAGCAGCCTGCCGTTAAACGAGCAGTACTTC. Encoded protein: CASSLPLNEQYF.